What follows are 24 T cell receptor beta chains derived from one specimen sequenced in a study of control samples from healthy donors and cancer patients. Only in-frame clones appear in the TCRdb table, and some are missing; sequencing was by immunoSEQ multiplex PCR. The table shows roughly 59,000 clones, with approximately 92% occurring only once. Sequenced sample: PBMCs. These receptors all stem from a man between 40 and 49 years old with colorectal cancer.

The CDR3 sequence: CASSLSSRRAFF. The CDR3 DNA reads TGTGCCAGCAGCTTGTCTTCCCGGCGAGCTTTCTTT. This chain uses TRBV5-5 with TRBJ1-1; D gene unclear. V shed 1 base and J shed 10 bases, with 11 bases lying between them. This CDR3 is 12 amino acids long. Germline V gene sequence: CDR1 SGHKS, CDR2 YYEKEE (reference sequence). The entire variable domain, with the rest obtained from reference TRBV5-5 and TRBJ1-1, is as follows: DAGVTQSPTHLIKTRGQQVTLRCSPISGHKSVSWYQQVLGQGPQFIFQYYEKEERGRGNFPDRFSARQFPNYSSELNVNALLLGDSALYLCASSLSSRRAFFGQGTRLTVV.

This chain connects TRBV21-1 to TRBJ2-3; the table calls TRBD1, which could not be checked here. TRBV21-1 is marked as a pseudogene. The CDR3 length is 16 residues. For the CDR3, the DNA is TGTGCCAGCAGCAAAGCAGGGGGTCCCCGCACAGATACGCAGTATTTT. It is translated as CASSKAGGPRTDTQYF.

This chain connects TRBV2 to TRBJ1-1; D not certain. Germline V gives CDR1 SNHLY, CDR2 FYNNEI. Deletions cut 7 bases from V and 0 bases from J, with 15 bases between. CDR3 length: 15 amino acids. CDR3 sequence (DNA): TGTGCCAGCAACTCACAGAGCTTCTTGAACACTGAAGCTTTCTTT. As protein: CASNSQSFLNTEAFF.

This chain links TRBV11-2 with TRBJ1-1; possibly TRBD1 for D (5 bases). With 4 bases removed from V and 1 base from J, the gap between germline ends came to 22 bases. From germline, CDR1 is SGHAT and CDR2 FQNNGV. There are 18 residues in the CDR3. The CDR3 DNA reads TGTGCCAGCAGCTGGCACGCGGTACCGGGGGTCCCGAACACTGAAGCTTTCTTT. This sequence encodes CASSWHAVPGVPNTEAFF. Full variable domain (remainder filled in from reference TRBV11-2 and TRBJ1-1): EAGVAQSPRYKIIEKRQSVAFWCNPISGHATLYWYQQILGQGPKLLIQFQNNGVVDDSQLPKDRFSAERLKGVDSTLKIQPAKLEDSAVYLCASSWHAVPGVPNTEAFFGQGTRLTVV.

The V and J genes are TRBV14 and TRBJ1-1, with D possibly being TRBD1 (5 bases). CDR1 is SGHDN, CDR2 FVKESK, per germline. V lost 2 bases and J 1 base, leaving 11 bases between the germline ends. The CDR3 is 15 amino acids. The CDR3, as DNA: TGTGCCAGCAGCCAAACCACAGGCTGGAACACTGAAGCTTTCTTT. Its protein product is CASSQTTGWNTEAFF.

V usage is TRBV14 and J usage is TRBJ2-3; D unclear. The ends were cut back, 0 bases at V and 0 bases at J, with 13 bases in the middle. Germline-derived CDR1 and CDR2 are SGHDN and FVKESK. The CDR3 contains 17 residues. In DNA form, the CDR3 reads TGTGCCAGCAGCCAAGATCCTGGCAAGCCTAGCACAGATACGCAGTATTTT. Amino acid sequence: CASSQDPGKPSTDTQYF.

The V gene is TRBV7-3, the J gene TRBJ2-7, with TRBD2 as a possible D gene (7 bases). V was clipped by 5 bases and J by 6 bases, with 17 bases between them. The CDR3 sequence is 14 residues long. CDR1 SGHTA and CDR2 FQGTGA come from the germline V gene. This CDR3 is CASSLGGGPGEQYF. CDR3 DNA sequence: TGTGCCAGCAGCCTTGGCGGGGGCCCGGGCGAGCAGTACTTC. Full variable domain (rest looked up from reference TRBV7-3 and TRBJ2-7): GAGVSQTPSNKVTEKGKYVELRCDPISGHTALYWYRQSLGQGPEFLIYFQGTGAADDSGLPNDRFFAVRPEGSVSTLKIQRTERGDSAVYLCASSLGGGPGEQYFGPGTRLTVT.

The rearrangement joins TRBV4-1 to TRBJ1-5, with no clear D. The ends were cut back, 1 base at V and 2 bases at J, with 12 bases in the middle. The CDR3 runs to 16 residues. From germline, CDR1 is MGHRA and CDR2 YSYEKL. The CDR3 loop is CASSQGTSSGNQPQHF. In DNA form, the CDR3 reads TGCGCCAGCAGCCAAGGAACCAGTTCCGGCAATCAGCCCCAGCATTTT.

This clone was counted once. This chain links TRBV24-1 with TRBJ2-3; D gene unclear. CDR1 and CDR2 from the germline V gene are KGHDR and SFDVKD. V gave up 1 base and J gave up 8 bases, with 12 bases separating them. The length of the CDR3 is 14 residues. The CDR3 reads CATSDFSFSGTQYF. The CDR3 DNA is TGTGCCACCAGTGATTTCTCATTCTCTGGTACGCAGTATTTT.

J is TRBJ2-1 and V is TRBV27; 7 bases match TRBD1. The CDR3 extends over 15 amino acids. CDR1 MNHEY and CDR2 SMNVEV come from the germline V gene (reference sequence). V lost 6 bases and J lost 0; bases outside the gene matches: 5. Written as DNA, the CDR3 is TGTGCCAGCAGAGTTGGGACAGCCTCCTACAATGAGCAGTTCTTC. This encodes CASRVGTASYNEQFF.

This rearrangement joins TRBV6-1 to TRBJ1-2; D not certain. Germline CDR1 MNHNS, CDR2 SASEGT. V lost 0 bases, J lost 8 bases, and 13 bases lay in between. The CDR3 length is 14 residues. Written as DNA, the CDR3 is TGTGCCAGCAGTGAAGCCCTACGATTAGGAGGCTACACCTTC. This gives the protein CASSEALRLGGYTF.

The J gene is TRBJ1-1, the V gene TRBV12-3 or TRBV12-4; a weak D match, TRBD1 (5 bases). The V end lost 6 bases, the J end lost 5 bases, and 13 bases lay between the germline ends. This CDR3 has 13 amino acids. The DNA for the CDR3 is TGTGCCAGCAGCCTTCAGGGAGGGACTGAAGCTTTCTTT. Residues: CASSLQGGTEAFF.

The V and J genes are TRBV11-3 and TRBJ2-2; D tentatively reads TRBD1 or TRBD2 (7 bases each). CDR1 SGHNT and CDR2 YENEEA come from the germline V gene. This CDR3 contains 15 residues. V was pared by 6 bases and J by 5 bases, with 16 bases between. CDR3 sequence: CASRPGGAGTGELFF. CDR3 nucleotide sequence: TGTGCCAGCAGGCCAGGGGGGGCCGGAACCGGGGAGCTGTTTTTT.

The chain recombines TRBV4-1 with TRBJ2-6; no clear D. V was clipped by 5 bases and J by 6 bases, with 11 bases between them. The length of the CDR3 is 14 residues. Germline CDR1 MGHRA, CDR2 YSYEKL. CDR3 DNA sequence: TGCGCCAGCAGCTACCTCTGGGAGGCCAACGTCCTGACTTTC. It encodes CASSYLWEANVLTF.

This clone has a handful of counts. The chain couples TRBV5-4 to TRBJ1-6, with TRBD1 matching 8 bases. In germline, CDR1 is SGHNT, CDR2 YYREEE (reference sequence). J lost 0 bases, V lost 3 bases, and 5 bases had no gene match. This CDR3 is 17 amino acids long. In DNA form, the CDR3 reads TGTGCCAGCAGCTCAGGGGGCTGGAGCTCCTATAATTCACCCCTCCACTTT. Protein: CASSSGGWSSYNSPLHF.

CDR3 DNA sequence: TGTGCCAGCAGCAGTCGCGGGGGGCTGGCTGAAGCTTTCTTT. Translation gives CASSSRGGLAEAFF. This chain uses TRBV3-1 (or the pseudogene TRBV3-2) with TRBJ1-1; D might be TRBD1 (6 bases). Looked up from germline, CDR1 is LGHDT and CDR2 is YNNKEL (reference sequence). The CDR3 sequence is 14 residues long. Between the trimmed V and J ends, which lost 5 bases and 6 bases, there was a span of 16 bases.

This clone occurred once. The rearrangement joins TRBV19 to TRBJ2-7; unclear D gene. V lost 3 bases and J 2 bases, leaving 8 bases between the germline ends. CDR1 is LNHDA, CDR2 SQIVND, per germline (reference sequence). The length of the CDR3 is 13 residues. This chain's CDR3 is CASSMDRAYEQYF. CDR3 in DNA: TGTGCCAGTAGTATGGATAGAGCCTACGAGCAGTACTTC.

Written as DNA, the CDR3 is TGTGCCAGCAGCGTAGACGTCAGGGCGAATTTTACAACTAATGAAAAACTGTTTTTT. Its protein product is CASSVDVRANFTTNEKLFF. The chain employs TRBV9 and TRBJ1-4; weak D call: TRBD1 (5 bases). CDR1 and CDR2 (germline): SGDLS, YYNGEE. The ends were cut back, 0 bases at V and 0 bases at J, with 18 bases in the middle. The length of the CDR3 is 19 residues.

This clone has only a few counts. The chain employs TRBV2 and TRBJ2-2; weak D call: TRBD2 (6 bases). The germline CDR1 and CDR2 sequences are SNHLY and FYNNEI. V lost 4 bases to trimming and J lost 4 bases, with 13 bases between them. The CDR3 totals 15 residues. As DNA, the CDR3 is TGTGCCAGCAGTGGGGGAGGCGGCGGCACCGGGGAGCTGTTTTTT. Translated, it gives CASSGGGGGTGELFF.

By share, this clone ranks as medium-sized (0.01 to 0.1%). CDR3 nucleotides: TGCGCCAGCACCCCCGGGACTAGCGGCGACGAGCAGTACTTC. This translates into CASTPGTSGDEQYF. The chain couples TRBV5-1 to TRBJ2-7, with TRBD2 matching 11 bases. J lost 5 bases, V lost 6 bases, and 7 bases had no gene match. Germline CDR1 reads SGHRS; CDR2 reads YFSETQ. This CDR3 is built from 14 residues.

The chain joins TRBV7-6 to TRBJ2-3, with TRBD2 identical over 16 bases. The CDR3 loop spans 15 amino acids. V shed 4 bases and J 8 bases; nucleotides not matched to a gene: 3. CDR1 is SGHVS, CDR2 FNYEAQ, per germline. CDR3 nucleotide sequence: TGTGCCAGCAGCTCCGGGACTAGCGGGGGGGTTACGCAGTATTTT. Its translation is CASSSGTSGGVTQYF.

V and J are TRBV5-4 and TRBJ1-2; 7 nucleotides line up with TRBD1. The CDR3 length is 17 residues. The ends lost 4 bases at V and 8 bases at J; junction bases unmatched: 20. Germline V gives CDR1 SGHNT, CDR2 YYREEE (reference sequence). CDR3 residues: CASSNPPGQNEREGYTF. DNA of the CDR3: TGTGCCAGCAGCAACCCTCCGGGACAGAATGAGAGAGAGGGCTACACCTTC.

The CDR3 DNA follows: TGTGCCAGCAGCGCATTAGGACACCAAAAGCCTAGCTCCTACGAGCAGTACTTC. It is translated as CASSALGHQKPSSYEQYF. The chain employs TRBV5-6 and TRBJ2-7; tentative D call: TRBD1 (5 bases). V shed 4 bases and J shed 0 bases, with 23 bases lying between them. Germline V gene lookup returns CDR1 SGHDT and CDR2 YYEEEE. The CDR3 totals 18 residues.

The V and J genes are TRBV6-5 and TRBJ1-4, with D possibly TRBD1 on 6 matching bases. Looked up from germline, CDR1 is MNHEY and CDR2 is SVGAGI. Trimming stripped 8 bases from V and 4 bases from J, with 11 bases between. The CDR3 covers 13 residues. CDR3 nucleotides: TGTGCCAGCCTAGACAGGTTTAATGAAAAACTGTTTTTT. It is translated as CASLDRFNEKLFF.